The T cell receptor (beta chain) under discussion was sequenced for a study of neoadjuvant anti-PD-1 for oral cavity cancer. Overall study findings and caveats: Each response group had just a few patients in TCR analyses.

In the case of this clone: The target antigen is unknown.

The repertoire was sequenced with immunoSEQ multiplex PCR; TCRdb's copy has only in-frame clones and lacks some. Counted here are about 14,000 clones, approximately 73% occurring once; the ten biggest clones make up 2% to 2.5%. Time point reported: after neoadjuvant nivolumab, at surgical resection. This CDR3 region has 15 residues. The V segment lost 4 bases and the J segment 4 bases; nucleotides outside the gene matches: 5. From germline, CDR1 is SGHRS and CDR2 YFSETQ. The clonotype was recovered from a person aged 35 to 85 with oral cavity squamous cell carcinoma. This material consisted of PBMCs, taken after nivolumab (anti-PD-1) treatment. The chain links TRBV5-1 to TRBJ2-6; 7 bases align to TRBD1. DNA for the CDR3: TGCGCCAGCAGCGTCGGGACAGCCGGGGCCAACGTCCTGACTTTC. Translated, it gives CASSVGTAGANVLTF.